In this sample, the clone carrying this T cell receptor beta chain turned up many times. One entry per CDR3 protein, called by TCRdb with MiXCR from the PCR reads. The table lists some 590,000 distinct CDR3 sequences, about 25% of them singletons. This sample is part of a study of molecular identifiers for immune sequencing clone quantification. The CDR3 length is 15 residues. Looked up from germline, CDR1 is SGHVS and CDR2 is FNYEAQ. V was shortened by 1 base and J by 1 base, with 10 bases between the two germline ends. Specimen: naive CD8+ T cells from blood, with Jurkat cell RNA spiked in. Noted subset: FACS-sorted CD8+CD4-CCR7+CD45RA+ naive T cells. This sequence joins TRBV7-6 and TRBJ1-2, with D uncertain. The receptor comes from a human donor in good health. Some libraries in this study had Jurkat cell RNA spiked in. The CDR3 loop is CASSLDEGFNYGYTF. For the CDR3, the DNA is TGTGCCAGCAGCTTAGATGAGGGATTTAACTATGGCTACACCTTC.